This T cell receptor beta chain was retrieved from a study of CD8 T cells in Susac syndrome. The RNA input was 0.5 to 1 ug, and it was reverse transcribed with random hexamers. A single record per CDR3 protein comes from TCRdb applying MiXCR to the immunoSEQ multiplex PCR reads. The repertoire holds some 200,000 distinct CDR3 sequences, 90% to 95% seen once, with about 0.096% in the top ten. With V trimmed by 5 bases and J by 4 bases, 11 bases remained unmatched. This CDR3 contains 17 residues. This chain joins TRBV12-3 or TRBV12-4 and TRBJ2-1, with 10 positions matching TRBD2. This sequence was found in a human donor with multiple sclerosis. The sequenced sample consisted of CD4+ T cells from PBMCs. CDR3 in DNA: TGTGCCAGCAGTCCACGGGCTAGCGGGGGTCCATACAATGAGCAGTTCTTC. This gives the protein CASSPRASGGPYNEQFF.